The rows below give T cell receptor beta chains drawn from one sample of a study of T cells in localized non-small cell lung cancer. The repertoire was sequenced with immunoSEQ multiplex PCR; TCRdb's copy has only in-frame clones and lacks some. The table shows around 100,000 clones, with roughly 87% occurring only once. Sequencing used peripheral blood, obtained before any cancer treatment. These receptors originate from a man aged 40 to 75 with stage I squamous cell lung carcinoma. CDR3s include the opening cysteine and the closing phenylalanine or tryptophan. D genes are given only for firm matches.

TRBV14	TRBJ2-7	-	14	CASSRSGTAERQYF	TGTGCCAGCAGTCGCTCCGGGACTGCCGAAAGGCAGTACTTC
TRBV18	TRBJ1-3	-	17	CASSPLTTAYSGNTIYF	TGTGCCAGCTCACCACTTACAACAGCTTACTCTGGAAACACCATATATTTT
TRBV28	TRBJ1-4	-	15	CASSSTGEGTEKLFF	TGTGCCAGCAGTTCGACAGGAGAAGGAACAGAAAAACTGTTTTTT
TRBV5-1	TRBJ1-2	-	12	CASSIKGIGYTF	TGCGCCAGCAGTATTAAAGGGATTGGCTACACCTTC
TRBV28	TRBJ1-3	-	15	CASSPASNSGNTIYF	TGTGCCAGCAGCCCCGCAAGTAACTCTGGAAACACCATATATTTT
TRBV15	TRBJ2-5	-	16	CATSPGGGGPLETQYF	TGTGCCACCAGCCCGGGGGGCGGGGGCCCGTTGGAGACCCAGTACTTC
TRBV21-1	TRBJ2-1	-	15	CASSKWARGVNEQFF	TGTGCCAGCAGCAAATGGGCCAGGGGAGTAAATGAGCAGTTCTTC
TRBV27	TRBJ2-3	TRBD2	16	CASSPAGRGGGDTQYF	TGTGCCAGCAGCCCAGCGGGCCGGGGGGGTGGAGATACGCAGTATTTT
TRBV7-8	TRBJ1-2	TRBD1	18	CASSVLRGQGGFNYGYTF	TGTGCCAGCAGCGTATTGAGGGGGCAGGGGGGATTTAACTATGGCTACACCTTC
TRBV6-1	TRBJ2-3	-	15	CASSPQGLSTDTQYF	TGTGCCAGCAGTCCCCAAGGACTAAGCACAGATACGCAGTATTTT
TRBV14	TRBJ1-2	TRBD1	12	CASSARDSRYTF	TGTGCCAGCAGCGCGCGGGACAGTAGATACACCTTC
TRBV21-1	TRBJ1-1	-	13	CARGTGRNTEAFF	TGTGCCAGAGGGACAGGGAGGAACACTGAAGCTTTCTTT
TRBV18	TRBJ2-5	TRBD1	14	CASSPSRQGETQYF	TGTGCCAGCTCACCATCTAGACAGGGAGAGACCCAGTACTTC
TRBV10-3	TRBJ1-2	-	14	CAITGDSGNYGYTF	TGTGCCATCACCGGAGACAGCGGAAACTATGGCTACACCTTC